This TCR beta chain derives from a study of Graves' ophthalmopathy and Graves' hyperthyroidism (dated by TCRdb to the late 2010s). Broadly, across the study: Peripheral blood was collected before any treatment was given, at the time of initial diagnosis. The study used TCR beta repertoire signatures to distinguish Graves' ophthalmopathy from Graves' hyperthyroidism and to predict progression to ophthalmopathy. In total, 135 blood samples were TCR-sequenced: fewer than 50 ophthalmopathy, under 80 hyperthyroidism and 17 hyperthyroidism-to-ophthalmopathy patients. To explore V-J signatures that distinguish ophthalmopathy from hyperthyroidism, a discovery set of around 100 patients was enrolled, made up of over 40 with ophthalmopathy and under 65 with stable hyperthyroidism. An independent validation cohort was composed of approximately 18 hyperthyroidism patients and approximately 15 patients who later progressed from hyperthyroidism to ophthalmopathy. In about six hyperthyroidism patients, the T-cell repertoires found in thyroid tissue were compared with those found in blood. After sampling, hyperthyroidism patients received methimazole starting at 30 mg daily, and ophthalmopathy patients received high-dose intravenous methylprednisolone.

CDR1 and CDR2 are drawn from the germline V gene: SGHDT, YYEEEE. V sheds 1 base and J sheds 4 bases, leaving 15 bases between their ends. The CDR3 measures 16 amino acids from cysteine to phenylalanine. This entry keeps only the CDR3 DNA: 48 bases, framed from base 1. TCR beta CDR3 regions were amplified from RNA transcripts for repertoire sequencing. The first round was an RT-PCR using HTBI primers with the Qiagen OneStep RT-PCR kit, and this first round was followed by a second-round multiplex PCR, then size selection and purification. Libraries were sequenced on an Illumina HiSeq2000 using paired-end 100 bp reads. Per the authors' processing: SOAPnuke was used to process the reads, throwing out any read that had adapters, had uncalled bases, had a mean Phred below 15, or lacked an exact constant-primer or identifier match. High-quality paired reads were merged with COPE v1.2.5. Each unique nucleotide sequence was treated as a clonotype, and MiTCR v1.1 was used to align the clonotypes to the IMGT TRB V, D and J references. Analysis was restricted to V-J combinations with a frequency above 0.0001, which covered about 99% of repertoires. For each V-J combination, a TCR clonal expansion and chaos score was defined as the ratio of F50 clonal expansion to chaos observed in the TCRdist matrix. Features were reduced by Welch's t-statistics and random forest to over 10 V-J combinations, which fed a naive Bayes classifier. Thyroid-blood repertoire similarity was quantified with the Morisita-Horn index. TCRdb reprocessed the public reads (quality trimming at Q25 with fastp, clone calling with MiXCR) and kept in-frame beta chains. Every CDR3 protein is listed once, alongside the most common genes and DNA of its rows. These V and J calls originate from TCRdb's pipeline instead of the authors' own analysis. This sample has 650,000 to 900,000 distinct CDR3 sequences in its table, and 35% to 50% of those were observed once. The top ten constitute 44% of the sample.

Of note for this clonotype: What antigen it recognizes has not been identified. Per-nucleotide qualities are absent, and no much larger clonotype sits a single base away.

Broader findings and caveats from the paper: Most expanded thyroid clonotypes with frequency above 0.001 were also detected in blood, suggesting blood repertoires may reflect the thyroid immune response. Sample size was not predetermined statistically, and investigators were not blinded to group allocation. In cross-validation, the 13-signature model distinguished ophthalmopathy from stable hyperthyroidism with around 90% sensitivity and approximately 81% specificity, while in the test set the corresponding values were 80% and 75%. In validation, the model predicted ophthalmopathy progression with 70.59% sensitivity and about 77% specificity; some twelve predicted patients were CT-confirmed with GO in a median of roughly 6.8 months.

Patients with ophthalmopathy had moderately to severely active disease, with a Clinical Activity Score of 3 or more, a NOSPECS grade of 4 or more, and a disease duration of less than 3 months. Patients with other autoimmune diseases, uncontrolled infections, pregnancy or lactation were excluded from the study. Diagnosis relied on clinical symptoms, serum thyroxine, TRAb, thyroid ultrasound and orbital computed tomography. Using Ficoll-Paque density gradient centrifugation, PBMCs were isolated from less than 11 ml of fresh peripheral blood. Total RNA was extracted using Trizol reagent, and RNA quality was checked on an Agilent 2100 Bioanalyzer.

This receptor was identified in an adult man with Graves' ophthalmopathy. Sequencing input: peripheral blood. The rearrangement joined TRBV5-6 to TRBJ1-3; the best D guess is TRBD1, with 6 bases matching. The CDR3 in this case is CASSLRAGVRGNTIYF. The sequenced DNA: TGTGCCAGCAGCTTGCGGGCAGGGGTCAGAGGAAACACCATATATTTT. Beyond the CDR3, the reference TRBV5-6 and TRBJ1-3 genes provide the residues; the full variable domain reads: DAGVTQSPTHLIKTRGQQVTLRCSPKSGHDTVSWYQQALGQGPQFIFQYYEEEERQRGNFPDRFSGHQFPNYSSELNVNALLLGDSALYLCASSLRAGVRGNTIYFGEGSWLTVV.